Below, 19 T cell receptor beta chains from the same sample are listed, as sequenced in a study of cytomegalovirus exposure and HLA in healthy donors. A multiplex PCR was run with 60 Vbeta primers and 13 Jbeta primers. Generated by immunoSEQ multiplex PCR, the TCRdb table keeps only in-frame clones and is missing some. There are 150,000 to 200,000 clones in the sample; around three quarters occur only once, and 1.5% to 2% lies in the top ten. Sequencing was done on a sample of PBMCs. All receptors derive from a man aged 25 to 40 in good health and CMV-seronegative.

The J gene is TRBJ2-5, the V gene TRBV28; 9 nucleotides match TRBD2. The DNA matches TRBJ2-7 better at its end, which makes the J call doubtful. Germline CDR1 MDHEN, CDR2 SYDVKM. The CDR3 length is 15 residues. The chain's CDR3 is CASSLGREGSYEQYF. The CDR3 DNA follows: TGTGCCAGCAGTTTAGGGCGGGAGGGCTCCTACGAGCAGTACTTC.

The gene calls are TRBV4-1 and TRBJ2-7; D is perhaps TRBD2 (5 bases). CDR3 length: 17 amino acids. Germline CDR1 MGHRA, CDR2 YSYEKL. V lost 4 bases and J lost 0, with 19 bases in between. The CDR3 is CASSPPLGNPSSYEQYF. The CDR3 DNA reads as TGCGCCAGCAGCCCCCCCCTCGGGAACCCGAGCTCCTACGAGCAGTACTTC.

This chain joins TRBV19 and TRBJ2-7, with 8 bases lining up with TRBD2. Germline V CDR1 and CDR2: LNHDA, SQIVND (reference sequence). The CDR3 covers 15 residues. V lost 3 bases to trimming and J lost 4 bases; unmatched junction nucleotides: 8. CDR3 sequence: CASSIGGSGTYEQYF. CDR3 in DNA: TGTGCCAGTAGTATCGGGGGTAGCGGGACGTACGAGCAGTACTTC.

This clone showed up just a few times. The gene calls are TRBV20-1 and TRBJ2-7, with D uncertain. Germline V gene lookup returns CDR1 DFQATT and CDR2 SNEGSKA (reference sequence). V shed 6 bases and J shed 7 bases, with 10 bases lying between them. The CDR3 runs 10 residues. CDR3 DNA sequence: TGCAGTGCCCCTGAGGCGGAGCAGTACTTC. As protein: CSAPEAEQYF.

In its sample, this clone was seen a few times. Within the sample, other DNA sequences also encode this same CDR3. The chain carries TRBV5-1 and TRBJ2-2; TRBD1 agrees at 7 bases. The junction had 4 bases not matched to a gene; V was cut back by 4 bases and J by 1 base. This CDR3 is built from 15 residues. In germline, CDR1 is SGHRS, CDR2 YFSETQ. The DNA of the CDR3 is TGCGCCAGCAGCCCAAACAGGGGGAACACCGGGGAGCTGTTTTTT. Its translation: CASSPNRGNTGELFF.

The gene calls are TRBV28 and TRBJ1-5, with 11 nucleotides matching TRBD1. This CDR3 is 16 amino acids long. V lost 8 bases to trimming and J lost 4 bases; unmatched junction nucleotides: 10. Germline V gene data show CDR1 as MDHEN and CDR2 as SYDVKM. The CDR3 here is CASGPGQGVRNQPQHF. The CDR3 bases are TGTGCCAGCGGACCGGGACAGGGGGTAAGGAATCAGCCCCAGCATTTT.

The chain uses TRBV4-2 and TRBJ2-1; 7 bases agree with TRBD2. This CDR3 contains 16 residues. After removal of 0 bases from V and 9 bases from J, the junction contained 11 bases not matched to a gene. Germline V gene sequence: CDR1 LGHNA, CDR2 YNFKEQ. This CDR3 is CASSQDPPREKTEQFF. As DNA, the CDR3 is TGTGCCAGCAGCCAAGATCCCCCGCGGGAGAAGACTGAGCAGTTCTTC.

The chain carries TRBV30 and TRBJ2-4; D possibly corresponds to TRBD1 (6 bases). V shed 4 bases and J shed 4 bases, with 11 bases lying between them. Germline V gene data show CDR1 as GTSNPN and CDR2 as SVGIG (reference sequence). The CDR3 covers 13 residues. CDR3 residues: CAWTPDSKNIQYF. CDR3 in DNA: TGTGCCTGGACCCCGGACAGTAAAAACATTCAGTACTTC.

The chain has TRBV19 and TRBJ2-7; 14 bases map to TRBD2. The CDR3 contains 19 residues. V lost 3 bases to trimming and J lost 0 bases; unmatched junction nucleotides: 10. Germline CDR1 reads LNHDA; CDR2 reads SQIVND (reference sequence). Here the CDR3 reads CASSIEGLAGGFSSYEQYF. The CDR3, as DNA: TGTGCCAGTAGTATCGAAGGACTAGCGGGAGGTTTTTCCTCCTACGAGCAGTACTTC.

V usage is TRBV5-1 and J usage is TRBJ2-7, with 7 bases identical to TRBD1. The CDR3 is 14 amino acids. Germline lookup yields CDR1 SGHRS and CDR2 YFSETQ. J was trimmed by 1 base and V by 2 bases; bases with no gene match: 3. CDR3 loop: CASSLTGVSYEQYF. CDR3 DNA: TGCGCCAGCAGCTTAACAGGGGTTTCCTACGAGCAGTACTTC.

The rearrangement joins TRBV5-1 to TRBJ1-1, with D possibly matching TRBD1 (5 bases). CDR1 SGHRS and CDR2 YFSETQ come from the germline V gene. The CDR3 covers 16 residues. The V and J ends lost 0 bases and 0 bases respectively, with 12 bases between them. The CDR3, as DNA: TGCGCCAGCAGCTTGGATCCAGGGCTCATGAACACTGAAGCTTTCTTT. Amino acid sequence: CASSLDPGLMNTEAFF.

The rearrangement links TRBV5-1 to TRBJ2-1; tentative D call: TRBD2 (6 bases). The length of the CDR3 is 16 residues. Germline lookup yields CDR1 SGHRS and CDR2 YFSETQ. Trimming left V 2 bases short and J 1 base short, with 13 bases between. This chain's CDR3 is CASSFERRVSYNEQFF. The CDR3 DNA reads as TGCGCCAGCAGCTTTGAGAGGAGGGTATCCTACAATGAGCAGTTCTTC. Full variable domain (rest looked up from reference TRBV5-1 and TRBJ2-1): KAGVTQTPRYLIKTRGQQVTLSCSPISGHRSVSWYQQTPGQGLQFLFEYFSETQRNKGNFPGRFSGRQFSNSRSEMNVSTLELGDSALYLCASSFERRVSYNEQFFGPGTRLTVL.

The genes are TRBV2 and TRBJ1-1, with D perhaps TRBD1 (6 bases). CDR1 and CDR2 from the germline V gene are SNHLY and FYNNEI. The CDR3 contains 13 residues. The ends were cut back, 7 bases at V and 5 bases at J, with 14 bases in the middle. The CDR3 DNA follows: TGTGCCAGCAAATTTGAGGGGGATACTGAAGCTTTCTTT. The encoded protein is CASKFEGDTEAFF.

The chain links TRBV5-5 to TRBJ1-5, with D hard to call. This CDR3 spans 13 amino acids. Germline V gene data show CDR1 as SGHKS and CDR2 as YYEKEE (reference sequence). V lost 2 bases and J lost 4, with 7 bases in between. The CDR3 loop reads CASSFRGNQPQHF. In DNA, the CDR3 is TGTGCCAGCAGCTTCCGAGGAAATCAGCCCCAGCATTTT.

This rearrangement joins TRBV7-6 to TRBJ2-5, with D unclear. Germline CDR1 and CDR2: SGHVS and FNYEAQ. The V end lost 5 bases, the J end lost 1 base, and 20 bases lay between the germline ends. The CDR3 contains 17 residues. CDR3 loop: CASSPPPSRVGQETQYF. CDR3 in DNA: TGTGCCAGCAGCCCCCCGCCCTCCCGCGTCGGCCAAGAGACCCAGTACTTC.

This chain links TRBV2 with TRBJ1-2; 8 positions agree with TRBD1. Per the germline V gene, CDR1 is SNHLY and CDR2 is FYNNEI. The CDR3 length is 12 residues. V dropped 10 bases and J dropped 8; count of bases not matched to a gene: 9. This chain's CDR3 is CAMPDREEGYTF. DNA for the CDR3: TGTGCCATGCCGGACAGGGAGGAGGGCTACACCTTC.

The chain is built from TRBV5-4 and TRBJ2-7; D perhaps matches TRBD2 (5 bases). CDR3 length: 13 residues. Germline loops: CDR1 SGHNT, CDR2 YYREEE (reference sequence). The ends were cut back, 4 bases at V and 4 bases at J, with 12 bases in the middle. The DNA for the CDR3 is TGTGCCAGCAGCGCGTCACGGGATTACGAGCAGTACTTC. Translation: CASSASRDYEQYF.

On this clone: Other nucleotide sequences from this sample produce the same CDR3. The gene calls are TRBV28 and TRBJ1-2; possible D gene TRBD1, 6 bases. The germline gives CDR1 MDHEN, CDR2 SYDVKM. The V and J ends lost 2 bases and 6 bases respectively, with 19 bases between them. This CDR3 is built from 16 residues. The CDR3: CASSLRRDRFLDGYTF. The CDR3 coding sequence is TGTGCCAGCAGTTTACGTAGAGACAGGTTCCTCGATGGCTACACCTTC.

This clone has more than one count but fewer than ten. The V gene is TRBV5-5, the J gene TRBJ2-7; 8 bases fit TRBD2. This CDR3 is 14 amino acids long. Germline CDR1 reads SGHKS; CDR2 reads YYEKEE (reference sequence). Unmatched junction bases numbered 6, after V lost 2 bases and J lost 5 bases. The CDR3: CASSFGGEKHEQYF. CDR3 DNA: TGTGCCAGCAGCTTCGGGGGGGAGAAGCACGAGCAGTACTTC.